Listed below are T cell receptor beta chains from one sample, sequenced in a study of blood T cell repertoires in COVID-19. Method: immunoSEQ multiplex PCR; TCRdb's copy keeps in-frame clones and lacks some. This repertoire shows roughly 76,000 clones, roughly 89% found once; its top ten account for 6.5% to 8.5%. Sequenced material: peripheral blood. These TCRs come from a man aged 25 to 45 with acute or convalescent COVID-19. Each CDR3 is given with its conserved first and last residue. A D gene is named only where the DNA matches it firmly. Rows may omit the clone size; those that give it use once, few, many or a size class.

.	.	TRBV7-9	TRBJ2-7	CASSFGASSYEQYF	TGTGCCAGCAGCTTTGGGGCTAGCTCCTACGAGCAGTACTTC
.	.	TRBV24-1	TRBJ2-3	CATSDFSVDTQYF	TGTGCCACCAGTGATTTTTCAGTAGATACGCAGTATTTT
.	.	TRBV6-5	TRBJ1-6	CASSYGAPDSPLHF	TGTGCCAGCAGTTATGGTGCACCGGATTCACCCCTCCACTTT
few	.	TRBV7-9	TRBJ1-2	CASSLGQEYGYTF	TGTGCCAGCAGCCTGGGGCAAGAATATGGCTACACCTTC
.	TRBD1	TRBV19	TRBJ1-5	CASSIKQGTGNQPQHF	TGTGCCAGTAGTATAAAGCAAGGGACAGGCAATCAGCCCCAGCATTTT
few	.	TRBV11-2	TRBJ2-7	CASSAMQGPMYEQYF	TGTGCCAGCAGCGCCATGCAGGGCCCAATGTACGAGCAGTACTTC
.	TRBD2	TRBV11-2	TRBJ2-1	CASSRTRLNEQFF	TGTGCCAGCAGCCGGACTAGGCTTAATGAGCAGTTCTTC
.	.	TRBV30	TRBJ1-1	CAWSSGLPNTEAFF	TGTGCCTGGAGTTCGGGACTGCCGAACACTGAAGCTTTCTTT
.	TRBD1	TRBV30	TRBJ2-1	CAWSRDRYNEQFF	TGTGCCTGGAGCCGGGACAGGTACAATGAGCAGTTCTTC
few	TRBD1	TRBV11-2	TRBJ1-4	CASSEGDRDNEKLFF	TGTGCCAGCAGCGAGGGGGACAGGGATAATGAAAAACTGTTTTTT
.	TRBD2	TRBV27	TRBJ2-3	CAIGPSGGGGTQYF	TGTGCCATCGGTCCCAGCGGGGGCGGGGGTACGCAGTATTTT
.	TRBD2	TRBV7-2	TRBJ2-1	CASAFVGGDNEQFF	TGTGCCAGCGCCTTTGTGGGAGGGGACAATGAGCAGTTCTTC
.	TRBD2	TRBV4-3	TRBJ2-5	CASSQGLAGQETQYF	TGCGCCAGCAGCCAAGGACTAGCGGGACAAGAGACCCAGTACTTC
.	.	TRBV19	TRBJ1-4	CASSIRQEGEKLFF	TGTGCCAGTAGTATACGGCAGGAGGGTGAAAAACTGTTTTTT
.	TRBD2	TRBV27	TRBJ2-7	CASSLGAGTSVLF	TGTGCCAGCAGTTTAGGCGCCGGGACTAGCGTGCTCTTC
.	TRBD2	TRBV6-6	TRBJ2-4	CASTGLAELAKNIQYF	TGTGCCAGCACCGGACTAGCGGAACTAGCCAAAAACATTCAGTACTTC
.	TRBD2	TRBV9	TRBJ2-1	CASSVGEGEQFF	TGTGCCAGCAGCGTAGGGGAGGGTGAGCAGTTCTTC
.	.	TRBV27	TRBJ2-7	CAVGRVYEQYF	TGTGCCGTTGGCAGGGTCTACGAGCAGTACTTC
.	.	TRBV19	TRBJ2-3	CASSTQGDTQYF	TGTGCCAGTAGTACACAGGGCGATACGCAGTATTTT
.	TRBD2	TRBV6-5	TRBJ2-7	CASSSGSGRREQYF	TGTGCCAGCAGTTCGGGTAGCGGGCGTCGTGAGCAGTACTTC
.	TRBD2	TRBV3-1/TRBV3-2	TRBJ2-1	CASSQAGSGATARGDNEQFF	TGTGCCAGCAGCCAAGCAGGCAGCGGGGCTACCGCGCGGGGGGACAATGAGCAGTTCTTC
.	.	TRBV6-5	TRBJ1-2	CASSRGGRASWGYTF	TGTGCCAGCAGTAGAGGAGGGAGGGCCTCCTGGGGCTACACCTTC